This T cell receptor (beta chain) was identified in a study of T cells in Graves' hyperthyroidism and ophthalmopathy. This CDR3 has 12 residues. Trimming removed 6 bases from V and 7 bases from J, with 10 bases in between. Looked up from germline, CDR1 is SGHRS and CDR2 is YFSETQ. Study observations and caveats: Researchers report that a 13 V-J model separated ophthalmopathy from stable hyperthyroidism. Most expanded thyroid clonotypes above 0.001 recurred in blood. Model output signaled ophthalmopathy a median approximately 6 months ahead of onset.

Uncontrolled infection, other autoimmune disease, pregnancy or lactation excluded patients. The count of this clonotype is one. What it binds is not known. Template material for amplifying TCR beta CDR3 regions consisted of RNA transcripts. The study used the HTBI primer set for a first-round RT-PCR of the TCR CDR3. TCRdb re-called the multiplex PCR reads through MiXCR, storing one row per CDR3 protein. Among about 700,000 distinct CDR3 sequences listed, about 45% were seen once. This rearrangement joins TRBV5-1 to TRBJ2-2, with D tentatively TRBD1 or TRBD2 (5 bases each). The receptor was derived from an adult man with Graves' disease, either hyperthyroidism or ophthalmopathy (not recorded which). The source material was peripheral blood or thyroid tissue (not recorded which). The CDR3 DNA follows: TGCGCCAGCATTGGGGACGACGGGGAGCTGTTTTTT. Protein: CASIGDDGELFF.